This T cell receptor (beta chain) was sequenced for a study of graft-versus-host responses after intestinal transplantation. V gave up 7 bases and J gave up 11 bases, with 11 bases separating them. Per germline, CDR1 MNHEY and CDR2 SVGAGI. This CDR3 comprises 10 residues. Study-level findings and limits: Recipient marrow contained GvH clones, some of which appeared first in ileum or blood.

The method was immunoSEQ multiplex PCR; TCRdb's version includes in-frame clones alone and lacks a portion of them. The data show 100,000 or so clones, 93% seen once. Concerning this clone itself: What it binds is unknown.

V usage is TRBV6-5 and J usage is TRBJ1-1; possibly TRBD1 for D (5 bases). The TCR was taken from a human donor who received an intestinal transplant. The specimen was unstimulated CD8+ T cells sorted from spleen or lymph node cells, collected before intestinal transplant. The CDR3 is CASTAGNAFF. For the CDR3, the DNA is TGTGCCAGCACCGCAGGGAATGCTTTCTTT.